This entry concerns a single T cell receptor beta chain. The antigen it binds to is not known. The input lacks base qualities; no much larger clone sits a single base away. This entry comes from a study of blood T cell repertoires in COVID-19 (dated by TCRdb to 2020 to 2021). With regard to the full study: Collaborator samples came from the United States, Italy and Spain and covered acute and convalescent phases of COVID-19. The material from the prospective study consisted of cDNA or gDNA derived from T cells, B-cell-depleted T cells, or PBMCs. Subjects who had been exposed to COVID-19, were actively infected with it, or had recovered from it provided the deeply sampled blood TCRbeta repertoires that made up the dataset. The repertoires were made available in a free public database intended to serve as a resource for research on the immune response to SARS-CoV-2. The samples were drawn from the first 160 participants of the ongoing ImmuneRACE study and from 1,200 or so subjects provided by 6 global collaborators. A de-identified subject ID, COVID-19 status, age in years and sex were almost always included in the sample metadata. Where available, HLA class I and class II types were taken from metadata supplied by the sample provider and were not determined by assay-based typing.

TCRbeta CDR3 regions were amplified from genomic DNA by means of the immunoSEQ Assay, a bias-controlled multiplex PCR. The study's processing was this. Within the assay, amplification of reference gene primers was used to estimate how many nucleated cells each sample contained. To quantify the absolute abundance of each unique TCRbeta CDR3 rearrangement, sequence reads were collapsed and filtered. For each sample, productive Simpson clonality was calculated as the square root of Simpson's diversity index across productive rearrangements. TCRdb stores this immuneACCESS table with in-frame sequences only. Part of the clones is absent; in the studies checked, under half of the shortfall reflects unresolved V genes, and no reason is known for the rest. From that table come the V and J calls and clone size; the DNA was used to work out D and trimming. This sample holds around 300,000 clones; roughly 87% were observed only once. The ten biggest clones cover about 2.3% of the sample.

Each collaborating institution followed its own protocols to collect whole blood in K2EDTA tubes. Collaborator samples were shipped for TCRbeta analysis as frozen whole blood, isolated PBMCs, or DNA extracted from either sample type. Trimmed from V: 4 bases; trimmed from J: 7 bases; junction bases lacking a gene match: 8. The germline V gene (reference sequence) yields SGHNT for CDR1 and YYREEE for CDR2. From the cysteine up to the phenylalanine, the CDR3 has a length of 16 residues. Here the CDR3 DNA is all that survives: 48 bases in frame from base 1. Broad study findings and their caveats: How much clinical and demographic metadata was included differed by source and by participant, and the metadata was provided uncurated.

The receptor comes from a man between 18 and 29 years old with active or convalescent COVID-19. The chain is assembled from TRBV5-4 and TRBJ1-6, with TRBD1 identical over 10 junction bases. Source material: peripheral blood. Here the CDR3 is given as CASSRTGGRINSPLHF. The nucleotide sequence reads as follows: TGTGCCAGCAGCCGGACAGGGGGAAGGATCAATTCACCCCTCCACTTT.